These T cell receptor beta chains were read from a single sample in a study of radiotherapy plus CTLA-4 blockade in lung cancer. Clones were read by immunoSEQ multiplex PCR, and TCRdb kept only the in-frame ones, dropping some. Of about 55,000 clones in the sample, about 80% were seen once. The sequencing used peripheral blood, collected from a patient treated with radiotherapy plus ipilimumab. The receptors originated from a human donor with non-small cell lung cancer whose response to radiotherapy plus ipilimumab could not be evaluated. CDR3s include the opening cysteine and the closing phenylalanine or tryptophan. D genes are given only for firm matches. Only some rows state a clone size, as once, few, many or a class for expanded clones.

j_call,d_call,v_call,clone_size,cdr3_nt,cdr3_aa
TRBJ2-3,TRBD2,TRBV30,NA,TGTGCCTGGAGTGGTTATATCAGAGGGACTAGCGGGAGTACAGATACGCAGTATTTT,CAWSGYIRGTSGSTDTQYF
TRBJ2-1,TRBD2,TRBV5-1,NA,TGCGCCAGCAGCTTGGGGCGGGGACTAGCGGGAGTGAATGAGCAGTTCTTC,CASSLGRGLAGVNEQFF
TRBJ2-5,TRBD1,TRBV2,NA,TGTGCCAGCAGTGACCGGACAGGGGAAGAGACCCAGTACTTC,CASSDRTGEETQYF
TRBJ2-3,TRBD2,TRBV5-6,few,TGTGCCAGCAGCTTCCCGATAAGACTAGCGGGAAGAGATACGCAGTATTTT,CASSFPIRLAGRDTQYF
TRBJ2-1,TRBD2,TRBV11-3,NA,TGTGCCAGCAGCGCTGCCGGGACTAGGGTTAATGAGCAGTTCTTC,CASSAAGTRVNEQFF
TRBJ1-1,TRBD1,TRBV7-6,NA,TGTGCCAGCAGCTTACGTTGGGACAGGGGGCGCCGGGGCACTGAAGCTTTCTTT,CASSLRWDRGRRGTEAFF
TRBJ2-1,TRBD2,TRBV7-6,NA,TGTGCCAGCAGCCAAAGGGCGGCGGGGGGGTACAATGAGCAGTTCTTC,CASSQRAAGGYNEQFF
TRBJ2-7,TRBD2,TRBV30,NA,TGTGCCTGGACGCGGGCGATGGCTAGCGGGAGGATCTACGAGCAGTACTTC,CAWTRAMASGRIYEQYF
TRBJ1-1,TRBD1,TRBV29-1,NA,TGCAGCGTGAGGACAGGGGGGAACACTGAAGCTTTCTTT,CSVRTGGNTEAFF
TRBJ2-3,TRBD2,TRBV30,NA,TGTGCCTGGAGTATACTAGCGGGAGGTTACACAGATACGCAGTATTTT,CAWSILAGGYTDTQYF
TRBJ2-4,NA,TRBV6-4,few,TGTGCCAGCAGTGACTCGCGGGGATCCAAAAACATTCAGTACTTC,CASSDSRGSKNIQYF
TRBJ1-3,NA,TRBV10-3,NA,TGTGCCATCTCTAACCCAGGGGTCTCTGGAAACACCATATATTTT,CAISNPGVSGNTIYF
TRBJ2-5,TRBD1,TRBV13,NA,TGTGCCAGCAGCCTAAGAATCGGACAGGGGGGAGTTGGGACAAGGGAGACCCAGTACTTC,CASSLRIGQGGVGTRETQYF
TRBJ2-7,TRBD2,TRBV6-5,once,TGTGCCAGCAGTCCCGGGACTAGCGGGAGTCGCGCGCAGTACTTC,CASSPGTSGSRAQYF
TRBJ1-5,NA,TRBV7-2,NA,TGTGCCAGCAGCTCCGGGGGGGTTGGTAATCAGCCCCAGCATTTT,CASSSGGVGNQPQHF
TRBJ1-3,NA,TRBV6-6,NA,TGTGCCAGCAGCCCTACTACCAACTCTCCAAACACCATATATTTT,CASSPTTNSPNTIYF
TRBJ1-1,NA,TRBV4-1,NA,TGCGCCAGCAGCCATAGGTCCGGGGGGAACACTGAAGCTTTCTTT,CASSHRSGGNTEAFF
TRBJ2-6,TRBD2,TRBV11-2,NA,TGTGCCAGCAGCCGGGGGGGCTACTCTGGGGCCAACGTCCTGACTTTC,CASSRGGYSGANVLTF
TRBJ2-1,TRBD2,TRBV19,NA,TGTGCCAGTAGTCCAAAGCGGGGGGCCTACAATGAGCAGTTCTTC,CASSPKRGAYNEQFF
TRBJ2-7,TRBD2,TRBV5-5,NA,TGTGCCAGCACCTGGGAGGGAGGGCCCTCAACCGAGCAGTACTTC,CASTWEGGPSTEQYF
TRBJ2-5,TRBD2,TRBV7-2,NA,TGTGCCAGCAGCTCGCCGACTGAAGCGGGGGCCCCGTACCAAGAGACCCAGTACTTC,CASSSPTEAGAPYQETQYF
TRBJ1-2,NA,TRBV6-6,NA,TGTGCCAGCAGTTATATGGAGACCGCTAACTATGGCTACACCTTC,CASSYMETANYGYTF
TRBJ2-3,TRBD2,TRBV28,NA,TGTGCCAGCGGGACCTCGGGGGGGACAGATACGCAGTATTTT,CASGTSGGTDTQYF
TRBJ1-3,TRBD1,TRBV30,once,TGTGCCTGGGGACAGGGAAGTGGAAACACCATATATTTT,CAWGQGSGNTIYF